Below, 24 T cell receptor beta chains from the same sample are listed, as sequenced in a study of low-dose radiotherapy and immunotherapy resistance in tumors. Time point noted: before trial treatment. TRAV- and TRBV-specific primers were used for first-strand cDNA, which covered alpha and beta chains. Amplification of TCRs used a constant-region primer and V-primer adapter for 20 PCR cycles. MiXCR was run by TCRdb on the reads, yielding one entry per CDR3 protein. The sample carries 75,000 to 95,000 distinct CDR3 sequences, more than 8% recorded once. This material consisted of PBMCs, taken before treatment. The origin of the receptors is a male donor with prostate cancer.

This clonotype occurred once. This likely reflects a read error, since a far larger clone is one base away. The V gene is TRBV29-1, the J gene TRBJ2-5; perhaps TRBD1 as D (6 bases). This CDR3 is 16 amino acids long. Germline V gives CDR1 SQVTM, CDR2 ANQGSEA. Trimming removed 0 bases at V and 11 bases at J, with 25 bases between. The chain's CDR3 is CSVEDGTGQSGNEQYF. CDR3 in DNA: TGCAGCGTTGAAGATGGCACAGGGCAGTCCGGCAATGAGCAGTACTTC. Looking up the rest from reference TRBV29-1 and TRBJ2-5 gives the full variable domain: SAVISQKPSRDICQRGTSLTIQCQVDSQVTMMFWYRQQPGQSLTLIATANQGSEATYESGFVIDKFPISRPNLTFSTLTVSNMSPEDSSIYLCSVEDGTGQSGNEQYFGPGTRLLVL.

This clonotype was detected ten times or more. J is TRBJ1-3 and V is TRBV28; D unclear. V lost 6 bases and J 4 bases, leaving 16 bases between the germline ends. In germline, CDR1 is MDHEN, CDR2 SYDVKM. The CDR3 loop spans 15 amino acids. CDR3: CASSPGPSMGNTIYF. The CDR3 DNA sequence: TGTGCCAGCAGCCCGGGCCCGAGTATGGGAAACACCATATATTTT. Using reference TRBV28 and TRBJ1-3 for the parts outside the CDR3, the full variable domain is DVKVTQSSRYLVKRTGEKVFLECVQDMDHENMFWYRQDPGLGLRLIYFSYDVKMKEKGDIPEGYSVSREKKERFSLILESASTNQTSMYLCASSPGPSMGNTIYFGEGSWLTVV.

The genes are TRBV28 and TRBJ2-1; D unresolved. The CDR3 runs 15 residues. CDR1 and CDR2 from the germline V gene are MDHEN and SYDVKM. V was trimmed by 8 bases and J by 1 base, leaving 15 bases between them. The CDR3 spells CASPPVDGSYNEQFF. CDR3 nucleotides: TGTGCCAGCCCCCCCGTGGACGGGTCCTACAATGAGCAGTTCTTC.

This clonotype occurred many times. The CDR3 reads CASISDKYEQYF. DNA for the CDR3: TGTGCCAGCATTTCGGACAAGTACGAGCAGTACTTC. The V and J genes are TRBV6-2 or TRBV6-3 and TRBJ2-7, with D possibly matching TRBD1 (5 bases). Trimming pared 7 bases from V and 4 bases from J, leaving 11 bases between. From germline, CDR1 is MNHEY and CDR2 SVGEGT. The CDR3 totals 12 residues.

This clonotype appeared many times. The chain uses TRBV6-2 or TRBV6-3 and TRBJ2-5; 9 nucleotides match TRBD1. Germline values: CDR1 MNHEY, CDR2 SVGEGT. CDR3 length equals 17 residues. The V and J ends lost 4 bases and 1 base, in that order; junction bases with no gene match: 10. CDR3 loop: CASSSETGTGTQETQYF. In DNA form, the CDR3 reads TGTGCCAGCAGTTCGGAAACCGGGACAGGGACCCAAGAGACCCAGTACTTC.

DNA for the CDR3: TGTGCCACCAGCGGGACAGGGCGCGAGCAGTACTTC. Its translation is CATSGTGREQYF. The chain couples TRBV28 to TRBJ2-7; the match to TRBD1 covers 9 bases. V was clipped by 10 bases and J by 6 bases; unmatched bases: 7. Germline CDR1 MDHEN, CDR2 SYDVKM. The CDR3 has 12 amino acids.

This clonotype was seen many times. V usage is TRBV10-1 and J usage is TRBJ2-1; TRBD1 aligns across 7 bases. This CDR3 region has 15 residues. CDR1 WNHNN and CDR2 SYGVQD come from the germline V gene (reference sequence). The V gene end was trimmed by 9 bases and the J gene end by 8 bases; junction bases not matched to a gene: 16. The CDR3 protein is CASWTGPTYADEQFF. The CDR3 DNA follows: TGCGCCAGTTGGACAGGTCCTACCTATGCGGATGAGCAGTTCTTC.

This clonotype has a count of ten or more. The chain is built from TRBV7-2 and TRBJ2-1; possibly TRBD1 for D (5 bases). The germline V gene has CDR1 SGHTA and CDR2 FQGNSA. Trimming removed 5 bases from V and 7 bases from J, with 18 bases in between. The CDR3 totals 15 residues. The CDR3 DNA sequence: TGTGCCAGCAGCCTCTATCAGGGTTCGAGGAATGAGCAGTTCTTC. It yields the protein CASSLYQGSRNEQFF.

This clonotype was detected many times. The chain employs TRBV28 and TRBJ2-5; D gene unclear. Trimming left V 2 bases short and J 2 bases short, with 6 bases between. Germline CDR1 MDHEN, CDR2 SYDVKM. The CDR3 contains 13 residues. The CDR3: CASSLAVQETQYF. CDR3 bases: TGTGCCAGCAGTTTAGCTGTACAAGAGACCCAGTACTTC.

This clonotype has only a few counts. A read error is likely here: a far larger clone is one base away. The CDR3 does not close with the conserved phenylalanine or tryptophan, likely indicating a read error. The V and J genes are TRBV6-1 and TRBJ1-1, with D hard to call. V was cut by 4 bases and J by 4 bases, with 10 bases left in between. The germline V gene has CDR1 MNHNS and CDR2 SASEGT. The CDR3 consists of 13 residues. The CDR3 DNA reads as TGTGCCAGCAGTGTAACTCCCGGCACTGAAGCTTTCATT. Its translation: CASSVTPGTEAFI.

This clonotype was counted many times. The chain is built from TRBV6-6 and TRBJ2-3, with D perhaps TRBD2 (7 bases). The V and J ends lost 5 bases and 1 base respectively, with 19 bases between them. This CDR3 is built from 17 residues. The germline gives CDR1 MNHNY, CDR2 SVGAGI (reference sequence). CDR3 in DNA: TGTGCCAGCAGTACCCGCGGGGGCGGGGGCCGCACAGATACGCAGTATTTT. Translation gives CASSTRGGGGRTDTQYF.

A word on this clonotype: A single base is all that separates this from a far larger clone, so a read error is likely. The chain couples TRBV27 to TRBJ1-1, with TRBD1 matching over 7 bases. CDR1 is MNHEY, CDR2 SMNVEV, per germline (reference sequence). The junction had 23 bases not matched to a gene; V was cut back by 7 bases and J by 6 bases. This CDR3 is built from 18 residues. CDR3: CASTAKNYRENGQAEAFF. The DNA for the CDR3 is TGTGCCAGCACTGCCAAAAATTACAGGGAGAACGGACAGGCTGAAGCTTTCTTT.

In this sample, this clonotype turned up many times. This sequence joins TRBV30 and TRBJ2-2; no clear D. Germline values: CDR1 GTSNPN, CDR2 SVGIG (reference sequence). V was pared by 7 bases and J by 5 bases, with 14 bases between. The CDR3 loop spans 13 amino acids. As DNA, the CDR3 is TGTGCCTCCCCCCGGGCTAGTACCGGGGAGCTGTTTTTT. Its translation is CASPRASTGELFF.

In its sample, this clonotype was seen many times. This chain uses TRBV28 with TRBJ1-1, with D unresolved. This CDR3 contains 12 residues. With 2 bases removed from V and 11 bases from J, the gap between germline ends came to 12 bases. From germline, CDR1 is MDHEN and CDR2 SYDVKM. The CDR3 spells CASSLVPPSAFF. In DNA, the CDR3 is TGTGCCAGCAGTTTAGTACCCCCGTCCGCTTTCTTT.

This clonotype came up a few times. V and J are TRBV5-1 and TRBJ2-3; D remains unclear. The CDR3 sequence is 13 residues long. CDR1 and CDR2 from the germline V gene are SGHRS and YFSETQ. The V gene lost 2 bases and the J gene lost 1 base, with 5 bases spanning the gap. In nucleotides, the CDR3 is TGCGCCAGCAGCTTATCGGGCACAGATACGCAGTATTTT. Its translation is CASSLSGTDTQYF.

This clonotype was seen ten or more times. The rearrangement uses TRBV6-2 or TRBV6-3 and TRBJ2-2; D may match TRBD1 or TRBD2 (5 bases each). Trimming removed 6 bases at V and 5 bases at J, with 10 bases between. CDR3 length equals 13 residues. The germline gives CDR1 MNHEY, CDR2 SVGEGT. The CDR3 DNA reads TGTGCCAGCAGGGGGACGGGGACCGGGGAGCTGTTTTTT. This translates into CASRGTGTGELFF.

This clonotype was detected a few times. V gene TRBV5-6 combines with J gene TRBJ2-2; TRBD1 is a possible D gene (5 bases). Germline CDR1 SGHDT, CDR2 YYEEEE. Trimming pared 1 base from V and 7 bases from J, leaving 11 bases between. This CDR3 spans 14 amino acids. The CDR3 region is CASSLIQGNGELFF. Written as DNA, the CDR3 is TGTGCCAGCAGCTTGATTCAGGGAAACGGGGAGCTGTTTTTT.

This clonotype was found many times. J is TRBJ1-2 and V is TRBV12-3 or TRBV12-4, with a possible D match to TRBD1 (5 bases). This CDR3 contains 13 residues. V was cut by 3 bases and J by 6 bases, with 11 bases left in between. The CDR3 loop reads CASSLSSGNGYTF. For the CDR3, the DNA is TGTGCCAGCAGTTTGAGTTCAGGGAATGGCTACACCTTC.

In its sample, this clonotype was seen many times. The rearrangement joins TRBV20-1 to TRBJ2-3; 13 bases map to TRBD2. The CDR3 consists of 16 residues. The V gene end was trimmed by 5 bases and the J gene end by 3 bases; junction bases not matched to a gene: 8. The germline V gene has CDR1 DFQATT and CDR2 SNEGSKA (reference sequence). The CDR3 loop is CSALTGLAGATDTQYF. CDR3 DNA sequence: TGCAGTGCTCTAACTGGACTAGCGGGAGCGACAGATACGCAGTATTTT.

At least ten counts were recorded for this clonotype. The gene calls are TRBV20-1 and TRBJ2-5; TRBD1 might be the D (5 bases). Looked up from germline, CDR1 is DFQATT and CDR2 is SNEGSKA (reference sequence). V was clipped by 2 bases and J by 1 base, with 11 bases between them. The CDR3 length is 14 residues. The CDR3 nucleotides are TGCAGTGCTAGATCTTCAGGGATCCAAGAGACCCAGTACTTC. Amino acids: CSARSSGIQETQYF.

The J gene is TRBJ1-1, the V gene TRBV18; a weak D match, TRBD1 (5 bases). The CDR3 runs to 15 residues. CDR1 is KGHSH and CDR2 is LQKENI in the germline V gene. V dropped 3 bases and J dropped 5 bases, with 16 bases sitting between them. CDR3 nucleotide sequence: TGTGCCAGCTCACCTATATCGGGGCAGGTAACTGAAGCTTTCTTT. As protein: CASSPISGQVTEAFF.

This clonotype was picked up many times. This chain joins TRBV6-2 or TRBV6-3 and TRBJ2-1, with TRBD2 matching 7 bases. J lost 15 bases, V lost 5 bases, and 13 bases had no gene match. The CDR3 spans 13 residues. Germline CDR1 MNHEY, CDR2 SVGEGT. CDR3 protein: CASSRIAGPRRFF. CDR3 nucleotide sequence: TGTGCCAGCAGTCGCATAGCGGGCCCGCGCCGGTTCTTC.

Many counts were recorded for this clonotype. This rearrangement joins TRBV28 to TRBJ2-7; D gene ambiguous. V was cut by 8 bases and J by 0 bases, with 11 bases left in between. The CDR3 has 13 amino acids. Germline assignment: CDR1 MDHEN and CDR2 SYDVKM. CDR3 DNA sequence: TGTGCCAGCGTGCCTGGACCCTCCTACGAGCAGTACTTC. Its translation: CASVPGPSYEQYF.

This clonotype appeared many times. The genes are TRBV9 and TRBJ2-1, with 8 nucleotides matching TRBD2. Germline V gene sequence: CDR1 SGDLS, CDR2 YYNGEE. V shed 5 bases and J 8 bases; nucleotides not matched to a gene: 12. This CDR3 comprises 15 residues. The CDR3 spells CASSSETGTRDEQFF. CDR3 sequence (DNA): TGTGCCAGCAGTTCCGAAACGGGGACTAGGGATGAGCAGTTCTTC.